Following are 26 T cell receptor beta chains from one sample sequenced in a study of response to subunit inactivated influenza vaccine (dated by TCRdb to 2017 to 2018). The time point label on this specimen signifies: approximately 40 days after influenza vaccine administration. The method behind the library was RT-PCR. TCRdb records Illumina HiSeq 2500 as the sequencer. The raw public reads went through TCRdb reprocessing: fastp at Q25, MiXCR clone calling, in-frame beta chains kept. Rows matching on CDR3 protein sequence are summarized as one entry with the most common DNA and genes. Present in this sample are a few hundred thousand distinct CDR3 sequences, approximately 11% of which were seen just once. Roughly 12% of the sample is in the top ten clones. Material: PBMCs from blood, obtained about 40 days after vaccination. These TCRs come from a man aged 50 to 59 who received an inactivated influenza vaccine. Donor details come from another sample of the same person, matched by shared clones.

This sequence joins TRBV20-1 and TRBJ1-1; D call uncertain. This CDR3 comprises 12 residues. Trimming took 5 bases from V and 1 from J, leaving 8 bases between them. The germline CDR1 and CDR2 sequences are DFQATT and SNEGSKA (reference sequence). CDR3 nucleotides: TGCAGTGCTGGCCTCGGGAACACTGAAGCTTTCTTT. This encodes CSAGLGNTEAFF.

This clonotype was found a few times. The V and J genes are TRBV5-6 and TRBJ1-1; D not certain. The V gene lost 0 bases and the J gene lost 3 bases, with 15 bases spanning the gap. The CDR3 is 16 residues long. CDR1 is SGHDT, CDR2 YYEEEE, per germline. The chain's CDR3 is CASSLVVRVGYTEAFF. The CDR3 DNA follows: TGTGCCAGCAGCTTGGTGGTCAGAGTGGGGTACACTGAAGCTTTCTTT.

The rearrangement links TRBV20-1 to TRBJ1-1, with D perhaps TRBD1 (5 bases). The germline V and J ends were trimmed by 0 bases and 11 bases, with 10 bases remaining between them. Per germline, CDR1 DFQATT and CDR2 SNEGSKA (reference sequence). The CDR3 is 11 residues long. Here the CDR3 DNA reads TGCAGTGCTAGAGATGGGGCGGCCGCTTTCTTT. It codes for CSARDGAAAFF.

The chain uses TRBV7-9 and TRBJ2-5, with D possibly TRBD1 on 5 matching bases. V was shortened by 2 bases and J by 10 bases, with 14 bases between the two germline ends. The CDR3 loop spans 13 amino acids. Germline V lookup: CDR1 SEHNR, CDR2 FQNEAQ (reference sequence). In DNA form, the CDR3 reads TGTGCCAGCAGCTTACGGCAGGGCGGTGGCCAGTACTTC. This codes for CASSLRQGGGQYF.

This sequence joins TRBV5-1 and TRBJ2-7; the D gene is possibly TRBD1 (5 bases). CDR3 size: 13 residues. CDR1 and CDR2 (germline): SGHRS, YFSETQ. Trimming took 4 bases from V and 6 from J, leaving 14 bases between them. DNA of the CDR3: TGCGCCAGCAGCCAGACGGGCAGGGCCGAGCAGTACTTC. Protein: CASSQTGRAEQYF.

The chain employs TRBV11-2 and TRBJ2-7; the D is unclear. Germline CDR1 reads SGHAT; CDR2 reads FQNNGV. The CDR3 is 17 amino acids. V lost 0 bases and J lost 3, with 18 bases in between. The DNA for the CDR3 is TGTGCCAGCAGCTTAGAGGCCCCGATTGGCCTGGGCTACGAGCAGTACTTC. Translating it yields CASSLEAPIGLGYEQYF.

This clonotype was seen more than once but under ten times. The chain recombines TRBV29-1 with TRBJ2-2; D may be TRBD2 (7 bases). Germline V gene sequence: CDR1 SQVTM, CDR2 ANQGSEA. V lost 5 bases and J lost 4, with 14 bases in between. CDR3 length: 14 amino acids. DNA of the CDR3: TGCAGCGTTTACGGCCGGGGGGCCACCGGGGAGCTGTTTTTT. Amino acids: CSVYGRGATGELFF.

In its sample, this clonotype was seen a few times. The chain carries TRBV4-1 and TRBJ2-1; D possibly matches TRBD1 or TRBD2 (5 bases each). Trimming took 0 bases from V and 6 from J, leaving 12 bases between them. Germline CDR1 reads MGHRA; CDR2 reads YSYEKL. The CDR3 runs 15 residues. CDR3: CASSQEGVTSNEQFF. In DNA, the CDR3 is TGCGCCAGCAGCCAAGAGGGGGTAACCTCCAATGAGCAGTTCTTC.

This chain connects TRBV11-2 to TRBJ2-7, with unresolved D. The CDR3 covers 15 residues. CDR1 and CDR2 (germline): SGHAT, FQNNGV. The V gene lost 1 base and the J gene lost 4 bases, with 14 bases spanning the gap. The CDR3 sequence is CASSLGFHTKYEQYF. DNA for the CDR3: TGTGCCAGCAGCTTAGGGTTTCATACCAAGTACGAGCAGTACTTC.

The sample holds a few counts of this clonotype. The chain combines TRBV4-3 with TRBJ2-6, with TRBD1 matching 7 bases. J lost 3 bases, V lost 0 bases, and 8 bases had no gene match. In germline, CDR1 is LGHNA, CDR2 YSLEER. This CDR3 has 18 residues. As DNA, the CDR3 is TGCGCCAGCAGCCAAGAATCGACAGGGCTTGGTGGGGCCAACGTCCTGACTTTC. Its translation is CASSQESTGLGGANVLTF.

This chain uses TRBV4-3 with TRBJ2-7; the match to TRBD2 covers 12 bases. The CDR3 is 15 amino acids. V trimming: 0 bases; J trimming: 5 bases; junction bases outside the gene matches: 2. Germline assignment: CDR1 LGHNA and CDR2 YSLEER. In DNA, the CDR3 is TGCGCCAGCAGCCAAGAGCCTAGCGGGAGGGACGAGCAGTACTTC. It encodes CASSQEPSGRDEQYF.

This clonotype has just a few counts. The chain carries TRBV6-2 or TRBV6-3 and TRBJ1-1; the D is unclear. The CDR3 spans 14 residues. Germline V gene data show CDR1 as MNHEY and CDR2 as SVGEGT. The V gene lost 7 bases and the J gene lost 11 bases, with 23 bases spanning the gap. CDR3: CASKDTNYQPSAFF. DNA for the CDR3: TGTGCCAGCAAGGATACCAACTACCAGCCCTCCGCTTTCTTT.

In its sample, this clonotype was seen a few times. The rearrangement joins TRBV20-1 to TRBJ2-7, with no clear D. The CDR3 has 15 residues. CDR1 is DFQATT, CDR2 SNEGSKA, per germline (reference sequence). Deletions cut 0 bases from V and 0 bases from J, with 12 bases between. DNA of the CDR3: TGCAGTGCTAGAGATCCCCAGGCGAGCTCCTACGAGCAGTACTTC. Translation gives CSARDPQASSYEQYF.

This clonotype was seen ten or more times. The J gene is TRBJ2-1, the V gene TRBV6-5; D may be TRBD2 (6 bases). This CDR3 spans 14 amino acids. Germline CDR1 reads MNHEY; CDR2 reads SVGAGI. Trimming took off 9 bases at V and 5 bases at J, with 17 bases between the two ends. This chain's CDR3 is CASGRGFGDNEQFF. For the CDR3, the DNA is TGTGCCAGTGGTCGGGGGTTTGGGGACAATGAGCAGTTCTTC.

The chain carries TRBV20-1 and TRBJ2-3; 7 nucleotides match TRBD1. CDR1 and CDR2 (germline): DFQATT, SNEGSKA (reference sequence). Trimming removed 6 bases from V and 4 bases from J; junction bases left unmatched: 7. The CDR3 runs to 13 residues. The CDR3 region has the DNA TGCAGTGCAACCAACAGGGGTGCAGATACGCAGTATTTT. Protein: CSATNRGADTQYF.

This clonotype was recorded many times. V gene TRBV6-5 combines with J gene TRBJ2-1; a possible D gene is TRBD1 (5 bases). From germline, CDR1 is MNHEY and CDR2 SVGAGI. V was clipped by 1 base and J by 4 bases, with 14 bases between them. The CDR3 length is 16 residues. This CDR3 is CASSYLGRVAYNEQFF. For the CDR3, the DNA is TGTGCCAGCAGTTACTTGGGCAGGGTTGCGTACAATGAGCAGTTCTTC.

This clonotype came up a few times. This rearrangement joins TRBV14 to TRBJ2-2; TRBD2 might be the D (5 bases). Germline loops: CDR1 SGHDN, CDR2 FVKESK. Trimming shortened V by 0 bases and J by 3 bases, and 14 bases separated the two germline ends. The CDR3 is made up of 17 amino acids. CDR3 protein: CASSQDSSPGYTGELFF. The DNA for the CDR3 is TGTGCCAGCAGCCAAGATTCTTCACCGGGGTACACCGGGGAGCTGTTTTTT.

This clonotype was counted at least ten times. V is TRBV7-9 and J is TRBJ2-7, with 7 positions matching TRBD2. Germline assignment: CDR1 SEHNR and CDR2 FQNEAQ (reference sequence). V lost 1 base and J lost 3; bases outside the gene matches: 6. The CDR3 length is 15 residues. The DNA of the CDR3 is TGTGCCAGCAGCTTAGTTGGGGACTACGGCTACGAGCAGTACTTC. Amino acids: CASSLVGDYGYEQYF. The whole variable domain, remainder taken from reference TRBV7-9 and TRBJ2-7, is DTGVSQNPRHKITKRGQNVTFRCDPISEHNRLYWYRQTLGQGPEFLTYFQNEAQLEKSRLLSDRFSAERPKGSFSTLEIQRTEQGDSAMYLCASSLVGDYGYEQYFGPGTRLTVT.

In its sample, this clonotype was seen a few times. The rearrangement uses TRBV12-3 or TRBV12-4 and TRBJ1-5; D is ambiguous. The CDR3 is made up of 16 amino acids. V was cut by 4 bases and J by 1 base, with 14 bases left in between. The CDR3: CASSSRWGTSNQPQHF. The CDR3 nucleotides read TGTGCCAGCAGTTCCCGGTGGGGTACGAGCAATCAGCCCCAGCATTTT.

The sample holds a few counts of this clonotype. The chain links TRBV7-3 to TRBJ2-5; D is uncertain. Deletions cut 5 bases from V and 5 bases from J, with 15 bases between. CDR1 and CDR2 from the germline V gene are SGHTA and FQGTGA. This CDR3 contains 14 residues. CDR3 coding DNA: TGTGCCAGCAGCCCAATGCCGAAATCGGAGACCCAGTACTTC. As protein: CASSPMPKSETQYF.

Ten or more counts support this clonotype. The chain has TRBV7-2 and TRBJ1-2, with D uncertain. In germline, CDR1 is SGHTA, CDR2 FQGNSA. The CDR3 totals 14 residues. V lost 0 bases, J lost 9 bases, and 14 bases lay in between. The CDR3 nucleotides are TGTGCCAGCAGCTTAGCGATCGACACGGGGAGCTACACCTTC. The encoded protein is CASSLAIDTGSYTF.

J is TRBJ1-6 and V is TRBV5-6; 7 bases agree with TRBD1. The CDR3 is made up of 14 amino acids. CDR1 is SGHDT, CDR2 YYEEEE, per germline. Unmatched junction bases numbered 3, after V lost 2 bases and J lost 7 bases. CDR3 in DNA: TGTGCCAGCAGCTTCCGGGACAGAAATTCACCCCTCCACTTT. Its protein is CASSFRDRNSPLHF.

This clonotype was seen many times. The gene calls are TRBV7-9 and TRBJ1-6, with a weak D call TRBD1 (6 bases). CDR1 is SEHNR, CDR2 FQNEAQ, per germline (reference sequence). The CDR3 is 13 amino acids. V was clipped by 4 bases and J by 6 bases, with 7 bases between them. This chain's CDR3 is CASSSGVNSPLHF. The CDR3 DNA is TGTGCCAGCAGCTCAGGGGTTAATTCACCCCTCCACTTT.

The chain combines TRBV2 with TRBJ2-4, with 11 bases identical to TRBD2. Losses at the gene ends were 3 bases for V and 8 bases for J; bases not matched to a gene: 9. Germline loops: CDR1 SNHLY, CDR2 FYNNEI. This CDR3 comprises 16 residues. This CDR3 is CASSDTSGGIWDIQYF. The CDR3, as DNA: TGTGCCAGCAGTGACACTAGCGGGGGTATTTGGGACATTCAGTACTTC.

The CDR3 DNA is TGTGCCAGCAGTTTATGGTTGACTAGCGGGAGTTCCTACGAGCAGTACTTC. It yields the protein CASSLWLTSGSSYEQYF. This rearrangement joins TRBV12-3 or TRBV12-4 to TRBJ2-7, with 12 bases that match TRBD2. The V segment lost 2 bases and the J segment 1 base; nucleotides outside the gene matches: 6. The CDR3 spans 17 residues.

The chain links TRBV2 to TRBJ1-5; the D is unclear. V lost 4 bases, J lost 6 bases, and 10 bases lay in between. Germline CDR1 is SNHLY and CDR2 is FYNNEI. The CDR3 runs to 13 residues. This CDR3 reads CASSGGVRQPQHF. The CDR3 DNA is TGTGCCAGCAGTGGGGGAGTGCGTCAGCCCCAGCATTTT.